Included here is one T cell receptor (beta chain) sequence, with context. The target antigen is unknown. The junction differs from germline at one of its ends, possibly a read error. Germline V lookup: CDR1 SQVTM, CDR2 ANQGSEA. The CDR3 spans 13 residues. The data stem from a study of T-cell memory formation after mild COVID-19. Study-wide results and caveats: Day 37-peaking second-wave clones had unconfirmed SARS-CoV-2 specificity. Of the contracting clones, CD4+ ones lay mainly in CM and EM, and CD8+ ones in EMRA. The pre-infection memory compartment contained some responding clones, suggesting cross-reactive memory joined.

A 5'RACE reaction primed in the constant segment made cDNA libraries of TCR alpha and TCR beta, and these carried sample barcodes and UMIs. Via MiXCR, TCRdb re-called the 5' RACE reads, giving one row per CDR3 protein. Of hundreds of thousands of distinct CDR3 sequences in the sample, around 16% were seen once. This rearrangement joins TRBV29-1 to TRBJ2-3; 8 nucleotides agree with TRBD2. The sample consisted of PBMCs or a T cell subset sorted from them (not recorded which). The TCR originated in an adult woman who had mild COVID-19 (a few samples of this study predate the infection). Cell type and time point are not known. This CDR3 reads CSLESGRSDTQYF. The DNA of the CDR3 is TGCAGCCTTGAGAGCGGGAGATCAGATACGCAGTATTTT.